These T cell receptor beta chains were read from a single sample in a study of T cells in Graves' hyperthyroidism and ophthalmopathy. Each CDR3 protein gets one entry after TCRdb re-called the multiplex PCR reads with MiXCR. The sample has hundreds of thousands of distinct CDR3 sequences, nearly 45% seen once; the top ten hold less than 9%. Sequences were obtained from peripheral blood or thyroid tissue (not recorded which). These receptors originate from an adult man with Graves' disease, either hyperthyroidism or ophthalmopathy (not recorded which). The CDR3 runs from the conserved cysteine through the conserved F or W. A D gene is named only where the DNA matches it firmly. Clone size is stated in some rows and not others, as once, few, many or a class when expanded.

v_gene	j_gene	abundance	d_gene	len	CDR3nt	CDR3aa
TRBV19	TRBJ1-6	many	NA	14	TGTGCCAGTAGTGACCAGCCAGATAATTCACCCCTCCACTTT	CASSDQPDNSPLHF
TRBV5-1	TRBJ2-5	NA	TRBD2	14	TGCGCCAGCAGCCCGAAGAGCGGGAGTGAGACCCAGTACTTC	CASSPKSGSETQYF
TRBV29-1	TRBJ1-5	few	NA	11	TGCAGCTTGGAGGGGAATCAGCCCCAGCATTTT	CSLEGNQPQHF
TRBV29-1	TRBJ1-6	NA	TRBD1	13	TGCAGCCCCAGGACAGGGTTATATTCACCCCTCCACTTT	CSPRTGLYSPLHF
TRBV10-3	TRBJ1-4	many	NA	15	TGTGCCATCAGTGGCGCGGACAGTTTAAATGAAAAACTGTTTTTT	CAISGADSLNEKLFF
TRBV5-1	TRBJ1-1	NA	NA	16	TGCGCCAGCAGCTTGGCCAAAGGGAAGGGGCGCACTGAAGCTTTCTTT	CASSLAKGKGRTEAFF
TRBV5-1	TRBJ2-7	NA	TRBD2	13	TGCGCCAGCAGCTCTGGGACTAGCGCCGAGCAGCACTTC	CASSSGTSAEQHF
TRBV20-1	TRBJ2-2	few	NA	15	TGCAGTGCTGGCCGGCGGGGCCTGAACACCGGGGAGCTGTTTTTT	CSAGRRGLNTGELFF
TRBV9	TRBJ1-1	NA	NA	14	TGTGCCAGCAGCGTCGGGGGGGCCGGCACTGAAGCTTTCTTT	CASSVGGAGTEAFF
TRBV12-3/TRBV12-4	TRBJ2-7	few	NA	13	TGTGCCAGCAGCTCCAATCTCGAGAACGAGCAGTACTTC	CASSSNLENEQYF
TRBV15	TRBJ1-4	NA	NA	14	TGTGCCACCAGCAGATCGGGTGGCGGGGAAAAACTGTTTTTT	CATSRSGGGEKLFF
TRBV5-1	TRBJ2-5	once	NA	16	TGCGCCAGCAGCTCCCTTTGGGGGGGGGCCCGAGAGACCCAGTACTTC	CASSSLWGGARETQYF
TRBV7-9	TRBJ1-2	few	NA	15	TGTGCCAGCAGCCAAGGATTCGGACACAACTATGGCTACACCTTC	CASSQGFGHNYGYTF
TRBV15	TRBJ1-2	NA	NA	14	TGTGCCACCAGCAGAGAGGCCCGAGACGATGGCTACACCTTC	CATSREARDDGYTF
TRBV7-2	TRBJ1-5	many	NA	16	TGTGCCAGCAGCTTAGGGGCTCGGATGGGCAATCAGCCCCAGCATTTT	CASSLGARMGNQPQHF
TRBV7-7	TRBJ2-5	once	NA	13	TGTGCTAGAGACTTCCGGGGCGGAGAGACCCAGTACTTC	CARDFRGGETQYF
TRBV12-3/TRBV12-4	TRBJ2-2	NA	TRBD2	15	TGTGCCAGCATCCCTGGACTAGCGGGAGACGGGGAGCTGTTTTTT	CASIPGLAGDGELFF
TRBV20-1	TRBJ1-5	NA	NA	17	TGCAGTGCTAGAGACCCTTACCGGGAGGATAGCGATCAGCCCCAGCATTTT	CSARDPYREDSDQPQHF
TRBV12-3/TRBV12-4	TRBJ1-1	few	NA	14	TGTGCCAGCAGTTTGACGGGTAGGGGACCTGAAGCTTTCTTT	CASSLTGRGPEAFF
TRBV7-8	TRBJ1-6	few	NA	14	TGTGCCAGCAGCTGGGGGGGGCAAAATTCACCCCTCCACTTT	CASSWGGQNSPLHF
TRBV12-3/TRBV12-4	TRBJ1-1	many	NA	14	TGTGCCAGCAGTTTCCAGGCCCTAAACACTGAAGCTTTCTTT	CASSFQALNTEAFF
TRBV6-1	TRBJ2-5	NA	NA	15	TGTGCCAGCAGCGTGGGGACCCTCTCGGGAGAGACCCAGTACTTC	CASSVGTLSGETQYF
TRBV9	TRBJ2-5	many	NA	14	TGTGCCAGCAGCGGCGGAGGCAGACCAGAGACCCAGTACTTC	CASSGGGRPETQYF
TRBV24-1	TRBJ1-2	few	TRBD1	13	TGTGCCACCAGAGGGACAGGGAACTATGGCTACACCTTC	CATRGTGNYGYTF
TRBV20-1	TRBJ1-1	NA	TRBD1	14	TGCAGTGCTAGGGAACAGGGGTTCGGCACTGAAGCTTTCTTT	CSAREQGFGTEAFF
TRBV2	TRBJ1-6	NA	NA	14	TGTGCCAGCTCACTTGGGGACCAGAATTCACCCCTCCACTTT	CASSLGDQNSPLHF
TRBV2	TRBJ1-2	once	TRBD1	12	TGTGCCGTGGGACAGGGGGTCTCCGGCTACACCTTC	CAVGQGVSGYTF